The T cell receptor beta chain described here comes from a study of blood T cell repertoires in COVID-19 (dated by TCRdb to 2018 to 2020). Regarding the complete study: Samples from collaborators originated in the United States, Italy and Spain and spanned both the acute and convalescent phases of COVID-19. The prospective study material was composed of cDNA or gDNA derived from T cells, B-cell-depleted T cells, or PBMCs. The dataset comprised deeply sampled blood TCRbeta repertoires from subjects exposed to, actively infected with, or recovered from COVID-19. The repertoires were released in a freely available public database meant as a resource for research on the immune response to SARS-CoV-2. Samples came from the ongoing ImmuneRACE study (first 160 participants) plus 1,254 subjects from 6 global collaborators. A de-identified subject ID, COVID-19 status, age in years and sex were almost always included in the sample metadata. Where available, HLA class I and class II types were taken from metadata supplied by the sample provider and were not determined by assay-based typing.

Concerning this clone itself: Which antigen it targets is not known. Base quality data are lacking; no much larger clone is found one base away.

Each collaborating institution followed its own protocols to collect whole blood in K2EDTA tubes. Collaborator samples were shipped for TCRbeta analysis as frozen whole blood, isolated PBMCs, or DNA extracted from either sample type. TCRbeta CDR3 regions were amplified from genomic DNA using the immunoSEQ Assay, a bias-controlled multiplex PCR. On the study's bioinformatics: Within the assay, amplification of reference gene primers was used to estimate how many nucleated cells each sample contained. To quantify the absolute abundance of each unique TCRbeta CDR3 rearrangement, sequence reads were collapsed and filtered. Productive Simpson clonality was computed per sample as the square root of Simpson's diversity index over productive rearrangements. The table was pulled from immuneACCESS by TCRdb, which kept in-frame rearrangements only. Such tables lose some clones; where checked, under half of the loss comes from unresolved V genes, and the rest has no known cause. The V and J calls and clone size are taken from that table; D and trimming were inferred from the DNA. Here the sample has under 200,000 clones; nearly 90% occur a single time. Together, the top ten hold 20% to 25% of the sample.

Broader findings and caveats from the paper: The quantity of clinical and demographic metadata differed by source and by participant and was supplied without curation.

The clonotype was recovered from a man aged 55 to 70 with active or convalescent COVID-19. The sequenced sample consisted of peripheral blood.

Here is the DNA: TGTGCCAGCAGCTTAGGACAGGCCCGCGGTTCACCCCTCCACTTT. Its protein product is CASSLGQARGSPLHF. The chain is made from TRBV7-2 and TRBJ1-6; a tentative D match to TRBD1 spans 6 bases. Per the germline V gene, SGHTA is the CDR1 and FQGNSA is the CDR2. The CDR3 starts with the cysteine, ends with the phenylalanine, and has 15 residues. The entry retains the CDR3 DNA only, 45 bases that are in frame from base 1. Trimming costs V 1 base and J 9 bases, and their ends lie 13 bases apart.